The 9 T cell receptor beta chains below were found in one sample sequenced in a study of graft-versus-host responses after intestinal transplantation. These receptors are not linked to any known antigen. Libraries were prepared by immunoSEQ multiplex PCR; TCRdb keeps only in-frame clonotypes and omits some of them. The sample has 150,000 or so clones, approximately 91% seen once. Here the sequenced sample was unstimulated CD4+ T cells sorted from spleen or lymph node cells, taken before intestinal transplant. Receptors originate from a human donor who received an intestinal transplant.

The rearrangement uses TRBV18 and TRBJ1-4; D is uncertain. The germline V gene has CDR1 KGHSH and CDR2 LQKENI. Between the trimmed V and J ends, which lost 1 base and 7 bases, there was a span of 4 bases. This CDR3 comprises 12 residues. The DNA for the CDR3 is TGTGCCAGCTCACCACAGGGTGAAAAACTGTTTTTT. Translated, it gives CASSPQGEKLFF.

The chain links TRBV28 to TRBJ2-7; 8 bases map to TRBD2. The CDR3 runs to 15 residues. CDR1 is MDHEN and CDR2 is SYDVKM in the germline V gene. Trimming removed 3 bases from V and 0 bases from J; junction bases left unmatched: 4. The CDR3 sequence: CASSFLSGSSYEQYF. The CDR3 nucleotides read TGTGCCAGCAGTTTTTTGAGCGGGAGCTCCTACGAGCAGTACTTC.

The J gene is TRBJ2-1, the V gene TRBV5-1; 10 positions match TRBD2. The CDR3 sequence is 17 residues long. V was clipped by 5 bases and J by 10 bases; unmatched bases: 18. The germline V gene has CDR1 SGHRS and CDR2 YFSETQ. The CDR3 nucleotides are TGCGCCAGCAGGCAGGGAGCGGGAGGGGGAGAGCGTAGGGAGCAGTTCTTC. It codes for CASRQGAGGGERREQFF.

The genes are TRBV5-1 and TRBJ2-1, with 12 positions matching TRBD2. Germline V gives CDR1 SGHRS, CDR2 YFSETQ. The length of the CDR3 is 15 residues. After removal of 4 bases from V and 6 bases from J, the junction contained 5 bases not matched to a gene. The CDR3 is CASSRLAGDLNEQFF. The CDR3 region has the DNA TGCGCCAGCAGCAGACTAGCGGGAGATCTCAATGAGCAGTTCTTC.

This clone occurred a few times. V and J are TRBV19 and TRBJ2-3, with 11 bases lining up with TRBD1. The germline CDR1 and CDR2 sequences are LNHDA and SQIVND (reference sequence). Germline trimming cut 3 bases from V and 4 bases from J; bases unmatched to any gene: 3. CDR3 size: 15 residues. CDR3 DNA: TGTGCCAGTAGTATCGGGACAGGGGGGTCAGATACGCAGTATTTT. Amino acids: CASSIGTGGSDTQYF.

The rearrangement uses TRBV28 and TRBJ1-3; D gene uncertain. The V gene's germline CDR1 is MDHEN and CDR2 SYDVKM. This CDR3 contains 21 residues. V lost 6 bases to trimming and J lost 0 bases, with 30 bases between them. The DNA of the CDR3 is TGTGCCAGCAGCAAACCCTCTGACTGGGGTCTCTTCCGGGACTCTGGAAACACCATATATTTT. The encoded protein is CASSKPSDWGLFRDSGNTIYF.

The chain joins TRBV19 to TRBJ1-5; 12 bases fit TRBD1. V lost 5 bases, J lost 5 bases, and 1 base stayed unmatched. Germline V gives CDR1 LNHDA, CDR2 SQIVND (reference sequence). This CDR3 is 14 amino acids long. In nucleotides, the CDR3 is TGTGCCAGTAGTGGGACAGGGGGCGATCAGCCCCAGCATTTT. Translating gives CASSGTGGDQPQHF.

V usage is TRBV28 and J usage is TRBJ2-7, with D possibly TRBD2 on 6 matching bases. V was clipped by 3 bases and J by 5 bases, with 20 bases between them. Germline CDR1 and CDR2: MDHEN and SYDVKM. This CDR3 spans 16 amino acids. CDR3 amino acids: CASSFSSGRREDEQYF. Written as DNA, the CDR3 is TGTGCCAGCAGTTTCTCCTCCGGGCGGAGGGAAGACGAGCAGTACTTC.

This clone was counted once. The CDR3 loop is CASSLGFRGQETQYF. The CDR3 DNA follows: TGTGCCAGCAGCTTAGGTTTCCGGGGTCAAGAGACCCAGTACTTC. This chain connects TRBV11-3 to TRBJ2-5; possible D gene TRBD2, 5 bases. The CDR3 is 15 amino acids. Trimming took off 1 base at V and 2 bases at J, with 11 bases between the two ends. Germline CDR1 and CDR2: SGHNT and YENEEA.